The next 4 T cell receptor beta chains were all read from a single sample in a study of blood T cells in healthy people across ages (dated by TCRdb to the mid-2010s). Library creation used 5' RACE. The data were produced on an Illumina HiSeq 2500. The second PCR ran for about 6 to 11 cycles and used a J-beta primer mix along with a sample-barcoded 5' primer. The public reads were reprocessed in TCRdb via fastp at Q25 and MiXCR, keeping in-frame beta chains. Every CDR3 protein is listed once, alongside the most common genes and DNA of its rows. The sample table records approximately 1.5 million distinct CDR3 sequences; almost 35% of these occur just once. The ten largest clones capture about 11% of the sample. Input material: blood. All receptors derive from a woman between 25 and 40 years old in good health.

A few counts support this clonotype. The chain couples TRBV25-1 to TRBJ1-1; tentative D call: TRBD1 (6 bases). Germline V gives CDR1 MGHDK, CDR2 SYGVNS. The CDR3 is 12 residues long. V gave up 9 bases and J gave up 3 bases, with 11 bases separating them. The CDR3: CASQGLYTEAFF. The CDR3 bases are TGTGCCAGTCAGGGGTTGTACACTGAAGCTTTCTTT.

The chain employs TRBV19 and TRBJ2-1, with D possibly matching TRBD2 (5 bases). Germline V lookup: CDR1 LNHDA, CDR2 SQIVND (reference sequence). The CDR3 length is 13 residues. V dropped 5 bases and J dropped 6 bases, with 11 bases sitting between them. CDR3 amino acids: CASSPHEGNEQFF. Written as DNA, the CDR3 is TGTGCCAGTAGTCCACATGAGGGCAATGAGCAGTTCTTC. The full variable domain, its missing parts supplied by reference TRBV19 and TRBJ2-1, is DGGITQSPKYLFRKEGQNVTLSCEQNLNHDAMYWYRQDPGQGLRLIYYSQIVNDFQKGDIAEGYSVSREKKESFPLTVTSAQKNPTAFYLCASSPHEGNEQFFGPGTRLTVL.

V usage is TRBV6-2 or TRBV6-3 and J usage is TRBJ2-1; 7 nucleotides align to TRBD2. V lost 2 bases, J lost 4 bases, and 8 bases stayed unmatched. The CDR3 spans 16 residues. Germline CDR1 reads MNHEY; CDR2 reads SVGEGT. The CDR3 DNA sequence: TGTGCCAGCAGTTACCGGCGGGGGAACGTTTACAATGAGCAGTTCTTC. Its translation is CASSYRRGNVYNEQFF.

In its sample, this clonotype was seen once. The chain is built from TRBV12-5 and TRBJ1-2; 10 bases match TRBD1. V shed 6 bases and J 3 bases; nucleotides not matched to a gene: 4. CDR3 length: 14 residues. The germline CDR1 and CDR2 sequences are LGHNT and FRNRAP. The CDR3 sequence: CASGRQGADYGYTF. CDR3 in DNA: TGTGCTAGTGGACGACAGGGGGCTGACTATGGCTACACCTTC.